A single sample gave rise to the 7 T cell receptor beta chains below, sequenced in a study of blood T cell repertoires in COVID-19. This table comes from immunoSEQ multiplex PCR, and its TCRdb copy is limited to in-frame clones, with some not included. The sample holds about 130,000 clones, roughly 80% seen once. Sequenced input: peripheral blood. Every receptor here comes from a woman older than 75 with acute or convalescent COVID-19.

J is TRBJ1-2 and V is TRBV7-9; 9 bases line up with TRBD1. The CDR3 totals 16 residues. The junction had 12 bases not matched to a gene; V was cut back by 8 bases and J by 2 bases. The V gene's germline CDR1 is SEHNR and CDR2 FQNEAQ (reference sequence). As DNA, the CDR3 is TGTGCCAGCCTTCCCCCCCTACAGGGGGCGAACTATGGCTACACCTTC. This codes for CASLPPLQGANYGYTF.

This sequence joins TRBV5-1 and TRBJ2-5; TRBD2 is a possible D gene (6 bases). The CDR3 has 13 residues. Germline CDR1 SGHRS, CDR2 YFSETQ. V lost 2 bases to trimming and J lost 5 bases, with 10 bases between them. The CDR3, as DNA: TGCGCCAGCAGCTTATCCAGCGGGGAGACCCAGTACTTC. Translated, it gives CASSLSSGETQYF.

CDR3 sequence: CASIWGTGRPEAFF. The CDR3, as DNA: TGTGCCAGCATTTGGGGGACAGGGAGGCCTGAAGCTTTCTTT. The V gene is TRBV6-5, the J gene TRBJ1-1; 9 nucleotides line up with TRBD1. V dropped 7 bases and J dropped 6; count of bases not matched to a gene: 9. The length of the CDR3 is 14 residues. CDR1 and CDR2 from the germline V gene are MNHEY and SVGAGI.

The chain has TRBV5-1 and TRBJ1-2; TRBD1 might be the D (5 bases). V was trimmed by 9 bases and J by 7 bases, leaving 25 bases between them. This CDR3 has 15 amino acids. CDR1 and CDR2 (germline): SGHRS, YFSETQ. CDR3 nucleotides: TGCGCCACCTCAAGGGAGGTCGGGGGAACGGGTGGCTACACCTTC. Translation gives CATSREVGGTGGYTF.

The chain employs TRBV2 and TRBJ1-5; D not certain. V shed 2 bases and J shed 0 bases, with 26 bases lying between them. The CDR3 totals 21 residues. Germline V gene data show CDR1 as SNHLY and CDR2 as FYNNEI. CDR3 DNA: TGTGCCAGCAGTGAACCCTTTGGAGGGTACTTAGGAGAAAATAGCAATCAGCCCCAGCATTTT. Amino acids: CASSEPFGGYLGENSNQPQHF.

This clone was observed a single time. The chain carries TRBV10-3 and TRBJ2-7; 7 bases line up with TRBD1. The CDR3 spans 15 residues. V dropped 0 bases and J dropped 5; count of bases not matched to a gene: 7. Germline V gene data show CDR1 as ENHRY and CDR2 as SYGVKD. The CDR3 region has the DNA TGTGCCATCAGTGAGTCCTTAGACAGGGCTCACGAGCAGTACTTC. This encodes CAISESLDRAHEQYF.

This chain connects TRBV10-1 to TRBJ1-2; D is uncertain. Trimming removed 5 bases from V and 3 bases from J, with 10 bases in between. Germline assignment: CDR1 WNHNN and CDR2 SYGVQD (reference sequence). This CDR3 has 13 amino acids. CDR3 sequence: CASSSEPDYGYTF. CDR3 DNA: TGCGCCAGCAGTTCCGAGCCCGACTATGGCTACACCTTC.